This T cell receptor beta chain came from a study of T cells in Graves' hyperthyroidism and ophthalmopathy. RNA transcripts gave rise to amplified TCR beta CDR3 regions. A set of HTBI primers served as the primers for a first-round RT-PCR of the TCR CDR3. TCRdb ran MiXCR on the multiplex PCR reads and lists one entry per CDR3 protein. The sample holds about 520,000 distinct CDR3 sequences, around 22% seen once. On this clonotype itself: Its cognate antigen is unknown. A much larger clone lies a single base off, so this may be a read error.

Findings and limits, study-wide: The model's output predicted ophthalmopathy at a median of around 7 months prior to onset.

For ophthalmopathy patients, the Clinical Activity Score was at least 3 and the NOSPECS grade at least 4; duration was under 3 months. Exclusion of a patient resulted from uncontrolled infection, other autoimmune disease, pregnancy or lactation. The sample consisted of blood. This clonotype was obtained from a woman in her 30s with Graves' ophthalmopathy.

The CDR3 reads CAWNVIHPEAFF. The CDR3 nucleotides are TGTGCCTGGAATGTAATTCATCCGGAAGCTTTCTTT. The V and J genes are TRBV30 and TRBJ1-1; no clear D gene. V lost 4 bases to trimming and J lost 8 bases, with 14 bases between them. Germline CDR1 reads GTSNPN; CDR2 reads SVGIG (reference sequence). The CDR3 runs to 12 residues.